A single sample is the source of the 23 T cell receptor beta chains below, sequenced in a study of molecular identifiers for immune sequencing clone quantification. TCRdb reanalysed the PCR reads using MiXCR and keeps one entry per CDR3 protein. Among about half a million distinct CDR3 sequences listed, under 30% were seen once. The specimen sequenced was naive CD8+ T cells from blood, with Jurkat cell RNA spiked in. The sample's subset: FACS-sorted CD8+CD4-CCR7+CD45RA+ naive T cells. The receptors stem from a human donor in good health. Some libraries in this study had Jurkat cell RNA spiked in.

Concerning this clonotype itself: This may stem from a read error, because a much larger clone lies one nucleotide away. The rearrangement joins TRBV4-3 to TRBJ2-3; tentatively, D is TRBD2 (5 bases). This CDR3 region has 16 residues. Germline CDR1 LGHNA, CDR2 YSLEER. V lost 4 bases, J lost 2 bases, and 16 bases lay in between. CDR3 nucleotides: TGCGCCAGCAGCCGAGGGATGGCGGGCCCCACAGATACGCAGTATTTT. This sequence encodes CASSRGMAGPTDTQYF.

The chain links TRBV28 to TRBJ2-3, with TRBD2 matching 9 bases. There are 16 residues in the CDR3. In germline, CDR1 is MDHEN, CDR2 SYDVKM. CDR3 in amino acids: CPGTVQRLAGTDTQYF. For the CDR3, the DNA is TGTCCAGGGACAGTCCAGAGACTAGCGGGCACAGATACGCAGTATTTT.

The rearrangement joins TRBV27 to TRBJ2-3; TRBD2 matches at 10 bases. Germline loops: CDR1 MNHEY, CDR2 SMNVEV (reference sequence). After removal of 5 bases from V and 3 bases from J, the junction contained 8 bases not matched to a gene. CDR3 length equals 16 residues. The CDR3 coding sequence is TGTGCCAGCAGTCCTACCCCTAGCGGGAGTACAGATACGCAGTATTTT. This gives the protein CASSPTPSGSTDTQYF.

J is TRBJ2-1 and V is TRBV4-3; 9 positions agree with TRBD1. Trimming cost V 0 bases and J 8 bases; bases outside gene matches: 8. The V gene's germline CDR1 is LGHNA and CDR2 YSLEER. The CDR3 totals 16 residues. CDR3 DNA sequence: TGCGCCAGCAGCCAAGAACAGGGGGCGCAAGGGGATGAGCAGTTCTTC. Amino acids: CASSQEQGAQGDEQFF.

As to this clonotype: This may stem from a read error, because a much larger clone lies one nucleotide away. The gene calls are TRBV6-2 or TRBV6-3 and TRBJ2-7; D is uncertain. Germline CDR1 reads MNHEY; CDR2 reads SVGEGT. With 1 base removed from V and 5 bases from J, the gap between germline ends came to 9 bases. This CDR3 is 13 amino acids long. This CDR3 reads CASSYFIWDEQYF. CDR3 nucleotides: TGTGCCAGCAGTTACTTTATTTGGGACGAGCAGTACTTC.

Points on this clonotype: A single base separates this from a much larger clone, so it may be a read error. The V call is TRBV12-3 or TRBV12-4, the J call TRBJ1-4, with 11 bases lining up with TRBD1. CDR3 length: 16 residues. This CDR3 is CASSPGQGAPNKKLFF. CDR3 in DNA: TGTGCCAGCAGTCCCGGACAGGGGGCACCTAATAAAAAACTGTTTTTT.

This clonotype occurred many times. The J gene is TRBJ2-2, the V gene TRBV6-5; 14 nucleotides agree with TRBD2. The V and J ends lost 5 bases and 5 bases, in that order; junction bases with no gene match: 7. The germline gives CDR1 MNHEY, CDR2 SVGAGI. The CDR3 runs to 17 residues. The CDR3 sequence is CASSATSGRVRTGELFF. In DNA form, the CDR3 reads TGTGCCAGCAGTGCGACTAGCGGGAGGGTGAGGACCGGGGAGCTGTTTTTT.

The chain recombines TRBV30 with TRBJ1-3, with D possibly TRBD1 on 6 matching bases. Germline CDR1 and CDR2: GTSNPN and SVGIG (reference sequence). V was cut by 0 bases and J by 0 bases, with 9 bases left in between. The CDR3 runs 15 residues. The CDR3 DNA sequence: TGTGCCTGGAGTGTTGGACAGAGCTCTGGAAACACCATATATTTT. It specifies CAWSVGQSSGNTIYF.

The table lists this clonotype with a few counts. The chain recombines TRBV4-3 with TRBJ1-2; D unclear. The V and J ends lost 0 bases and 1 base respectively, with 9 bases between them. CDR1 is LGHNA and CDR2 is YSLEER in the germline V gene. CDR3 length: 15 amino acids. The CDR3 DNA reads as TGCGCCAGCAGCCAAGATAGAGGCTTTAACTATGGCTACACCTTC. Translating gives CASSQDRGFNYGYTF.

This sequence joins TRBV27 and TRBJ2-3, with 9 bases matching TRBD1. This CDR3 region has 17 residues. Germline V gene lookup returns CDR1 MNHEY and CDR2 SMNVEV (reference sequence). J was trimmed by 0 bases and V by 10 bases; bases with no gene match: 14. CDR3 sequence (DNA): TGTGCCACCCGTCCCGGGACAGGGACTCGTAGCACAGATACGCAGTATTTT. Amino acid sequence: CATRPGTGTRSTDTQYF.

This clonotype appeared a few times. V usage is TRBV20-1 and J usage is TRBJ2-7; TRBD2 agrees at 11 bases. The CDR3 spans 14 residues. Germline-derived CDR1 and CDR2 are DFQATT and SNEGSKA (reference sequence). The V gene end was trimmed by 0 bases and the J gene end by 4 bases; junction bases not matched to a gene: 2. The CDR3 protein is CSARELAGVYEQYF. CDR3 DNA sequence: TGCAGTGCTAGAGAACTAGCGGGAGTATACGAGCAGTACTTC.

There are a few counts of this clonotype. This chain links TRBV5-4 with TRBJ2-1, with 7 bases identical to TRBD2. V was pared by 2 bases and J by 4 bases, with 6 bases of the junction left unmatched. The CDR3 is 15 residues long. Germline values: CDR1 SGHNT, CDR2 YYREEE (reference sequence). The CDR3 loop is CASSFSGDLYNEQFF. In DNA form, the CDR3 reads TGTGCCAGCAGCTTCAGCGGGGACCTTTACAATGAGCAGTTCTTC.

The rearrangement uses TRBV9 and TRBJ2-1, with D hard to call. The germline V gene has CDR1 SGDLS and CDR2 YYNGEE. This CDR3 has 11 amino acids. Trimming removed 4 bases at V and 8 bases at J, with 7 bases between. The CDR3, as DNA: TGTGCCAGCAGCCTCCTCGATGAGCAGTTCTTC. It translates to CASSLLDEQFF.

This clonotype appeared many times. The chain couples TRBV6-5 to TRBJ2-7, with D tentatively TRBD1 (6 bases). Deletions cut 0 bases from V and 3 bases from J, with 12 bases between. This CDR3 has 15 residues. Germline V gene data show CDR1 as MNHEY and CDR2 as SVGAGI. The CDR3 is CASSYSGRGSYEQYF. CDR3 in DNA: TGTGCCAGCAGTTACTCGGGCAGGGGTAGCTACGAGCAGTACTTC.

This clonotype was detected many times. The chain carries TRBV20-1 and TRBJ2-7; weak D call: TRBD1 (5 bases). The germline V gene has CDR1 DFQATT and CDR2 SNEGSKA (reference sequence). The CDR3 has 18 residues. The germline V and J ends were trimmed by 0 bases and 0 bases, with 21 bases remaining between them. In DNA, the CDR3 is TGCAGTGCTAGAGATCTTGGAGCAAGGGGCCTGAGCTCCTACGAGCAGTACTTC. The encoded protein is CSARDLGARGLSSYEQYF.

This clonotype has ten or more counts. This chain links TRBV28 with TRBJ1-5; tentative D call: TRBD1 (5 bases). The CDR3 is made up of 15 amino acids. The germline CDR1 and CDR2 sequences are MDHEN and SYDVKM. Trimming removed 2 bases from V and 5 bases from J, with 13 bases in between. The CDR3 sequence: CASSLRARDDQPQHF. CDR3 sequence (DNA): TGTGCCAGCAGTTTAAGGGCGAGGGACGATCAGCCCCAGCATTTT.

The J gene is TRBJ1-3, the V gene TRBV19; 10 nucleotides align to TRBD1. The CDR3 length is 16 residues. Germline V gives CDR1 LNHDA, CDR2 SQIVND (reference sequence). The ends lost 5 bases at V and 3 bases at J; junction bases unmatched: 7. CDR3: CASSLWTGGFGNTIYF. The CDR3 region has the DNA TGTGCCAGTAGTCTCTGGACAGGGGGATTTGGAAACACCATATATTTT. The whole variable domain, filled in from reference TRBV19 and TRBJ1-3, reads DGGITQSPKYLFRKEGQNVTLSCEQNLNHDAMYWYRQDPGQGLRLIYYSQIVNDFQKGDIAEGYSVSREKKESFPLTVTSAQKNPTAFYLCASSLWTGGFGNTIYFGEGSWLTVV.

This clonotype has more than one count but fewer than ten. This chain joins TRBV19 and TRBJ2-7, with a possible D match to TRBD2 (6 bases). CDR1 and CDR2 (germline): LNHDA, SQIVND (reference sequence). Trimming cost V 1 base and J 2 bases, with 12 bases left between them. This CDR3 comprises 15 residues. CDR3 sequence (DNA): TGTGCCAGTAGTATAGGTCGGGGACTGGCCTACGAGCAGTACTTC. It specifies CASSIGRGLAYEQYF. Combining the CDR3 with reference TRBV19 and TRBJ2-7 gives the whole variable domain DGGITQSPKYLFRKEGQNVTLSCEQNLNHDAMYWYRQDPGQGLRLIYYSQIVNDFQKGDIAEGYSVSREKKESFPLTVTSAQKNPTAFYLCASSIGRGLAYEQYFGPGTRLTVT.

The sample holds a few counts of this clonotype. This chain links TRBV27 with TRBJ2-3, with a possible D match to TRBD1 (5 bases). Looked up from germline, CDR1 is MNHEY and CDR2 is SMNVEV (reference sequence). CDR3 length equals 13 residues. Deletions cut 7 bases from V and 1 base from J, with 9 bases between. In DNA form, the CDR3 reads TGTGCCAGCACCTTAGGGGGCACAGATACGCAGTATTTT. Its translation: CASTLGGTDTQYF.

The CDR3: CASSLNGLGSYEQYF. The CDR3 nucleotides are TGTGCCAGCAGCCTTAACGGACTAGGTTCCTACGAGCAGTACTTC. V and J are TRBV6-6 and TRBJ2-7; the match to TRBD2 covers 7 bases. Germline assignment: CDR1 MNHNY and CDR2 SVGAGI (reference sequence). The V and J ends lost 6 bases and 1 base, in that order; junction bases with no gene match: 9. This CDR3 is built from 15 residues.

This clonotype showed up many times. The gene calls are TRBV20-1 and TRBJ1-1; no clear D gene. V was trimmed by 0 bases and J by 5 bases, leaving 7 bases between them. The CDR3 length is 12 residues. CDR1 is DFQATT and CDR2 is SNEGSKA in the germline V gene (reference sequence). CDR3 loop: CSARDMGTEAFF. CDR3 sequence (DNA): TGCAGTGCTAGAGATATGGGGACTGAAGCTTTCTTT.

This clonotype came up many times. V is TRBV27 and J is TRBJ1-2, with 8 nucleotides matching TRBD1. The CDR3 has 13 amino acids. Germline CDR1 is MNHEY and CDR2 is SMNVEV (reference sequence). V lost 8 bases and J lost 2; bases outside the gene matches: 4. As DNA, the CDR3 is TGTGCCAGCTCCCGACAGGGGAACTATGGCTACACCTTC. Its protein is CASSRQGNYGYTF.

Remarks on this clonotype: A much larger clone differs by one base, so this may be a read error. The gene calls are TRBV28 and TRBJ2-1; 10 positions agree with TRBD2. CDR1 MDHEN and CDR2 SYDVKM come from the germline V gene. The length of the CDR3 is 17 residues. CDR3 sequence (DNA): TGTGCCGGCAGTTTAGTTCTAGCGGGAGTCGTGCCCAATGAGCAGTTCTTC. Translating it yields CAGSLVLAGVVPNEQFF. The whole variable domain, remainder taken from reference TRBV28 and TRBJ2-1, is DVKVTQSSRYLVKRTGEKVFLECVQDMDHENMFWYRQDPGLGLRLIYFSYDVKMKEKGDIPEGYSVSREKKERFSLILESASTNQTSMYLCAGSLVLAGVVPNEQFFGPGTRLTVL.